This T cell receptor beta chain was documented in a study of a mutant IDH1 vaccine in newly diagnosed glioma. Study-level information: Following radiotherapy alone, or alongside temozolomide cycles, vaccination was started after an interval of 4-6 weeks.

The sample's time point: week 35, safety follow-up. Doses of 300 ug of mutant IDH1 20-mer peptide were given with topical imiquimod. The CDR3 is made up of 14 amino acids. Trimming removed 5 bases at V and 3 bases at J, with 11 bases between. Germline CDR1 and CDR2: PRHDT and FYEKMQ (reference sequence). Sequencing used immunoSEQ multiplex PCR; TCRdb keeps in-frame clones, though not all of them. The sample has about 66,000 clones, 74% seen once. A note on this clone: Its antigen is undetermined.

Here the sequenced sample was PBMCs, taken from a glioma patient whose treatment included an IDH1 peptide vaccine. The source is a man over 45 with glioma. The J gene is TRBJ1-5, the V gene TRBV13, with D perhaps TRBD1 (5 bases). In nucleotides, the CDR3 is TGTGCCAGCAGCCCGGGACCGATCAATCAGCCCCAGCATTTT. Its translation is CASSPGPINQPQHF.